The 15 T cell receptor beta chains in this list originate from one sample, sequenced in a study of immune evolution from preneoplasia to lung adenocarcinoma. This table comes from immunoSEQ multiplex PCR, and its TCRdb copy is limited to in-frame clones, with some not included. The sample carries some 3,300 clones, around 78% recorded once. Sequencing used FFPE minimally invasive lung adenocarcinoma tissue. The receptor source for this set is a person aged 60-80 years with lung adenocarcinoma.

J is TRBJ2-5 and V is TRBV6-1; possible D gene TRBD2, 5 bases. The CDR3 is made up of 14 amino acids. Germline V gene lookup returns CDR1 MNHNS and CDR2 SASEGT. With 6 bases removed from V and 2 bases from J, the gap between germline ends came to 13 bases. In DNA form, the CDR3 reads TGTGCCAGCAGCGGCGGGTTGGGTCAAGAGACCCAGTACTTC. Translating it yields CASSGGLGQETQYF.

The V call is TRBV6-1, the J call TRBJ2-3; 7 nucleotides agree with TRBD2. The junction had 7 bases not matched to a gene; V was cut back by 3 bases and J by 4 bases. CDR3 size: 15 residues. The V gene's germline CDR1 is MNHNS and CDR2 SASEGT. DNA for the CDR3: TGTGCCAGCAGTGACCGCCTGGGGGGGGCAGATACGCAGTATTTT. Amino acids: CASSDRLGGADTQYF.

This clone was seen a handful of times. V usage is TRBV30 and J usage is TRBJ2-4; D gene unclear. Germline V gene sequence: CDR1 GTSNPN, CDR2 SVGIG (reference sequence). Between the trimmed V and J ends, which lost 0 bases and 0 bases, there was a span of 3 bases. The CDR3 has 13 amino acids. This CDR3 reads CAWSVRAKNIQYF. The CDR3 DNA reads TGTGCCTGGAGTGTAAGAGCCAAAAACATTCAGTACTTC.

The rearrangement joins TRBV5-1 to TRBJ1-5; D perhaps matches TRBD1 (5 bases). This CDR3 contains 13 residues. In germline, CDR1 is SGHRS, CDR2 YFSETQ. V lost 5 bases and J 4 bases, leaving 10 bases between the germline ends. CDR3 nucleotides: TGCGCCAGCAGTTCGGGACCTAATCAGCCCCAGCATTTT. Translation gives CASSSGPNQPQHF.

The chain has TRBV30 and TRBJ1-4; D call uncertain. The germline gives CDR1 GTSNPN, CDR2 SVGIG (reference sequence). The CDR3 loop spans 14 amino acids. Trimming cost V 2 bases and J 8 bases, with 15 bases left between them. CDR3 bases: TGTGCCTGGAGTAGCTTGGCGGACTACGAAAAACTGTTTTTT. It specifies CAWSSLADYEKLFF.

Here the CDR3 DNA reads TGTGCCAGCAGCCCGGAGGGTACCGATGAGCAGTTCTTC. Translated: CASSPEGTDEQFF. The V call is TRBV11-3, the J call TRBJ2-1; a possible D gene is TRBD2 (6 bases). The V gene's germline CDR1 is SGHNT and CDR2 YENEEA. Between the trimmed V and J ends, which lost 5 bases and 8 bases, there was a span of 13 bases. The CDR3 consists of 13 residues. Supplemented by reference TRBV11-3 and TRBJ2-1, the full variable domain reads EAGVVQSPRYKIIEKKQPVAFWCNPISGHNTLYWYLQNLGQGPELLIRYENEEAVDDSQLPKDRFSAERLKGVDSTLKIQPAELGDSAVYLCASSPEGTDEQFFGPGTRLTVL.

By proportion, this clone is large. The V call is TRBV28, the J call TRBJ1-5, with D possibly TRBD1 on 6 matching bases. The germline gives CDR1 MDHEN, CDR2 SYDVKM. Trimming left V 10 bases short and J 4 bases short, with 26 bases between. The CDR3 runs to 17 residues. The CDR3 DNA reads as TGTGCCACCATTTTCCGGGGCTCCATAAGGGGGAATCAGCCCCAGCATTTT. Translation gives CATIFRGSIRGNQPQHF.

V usage is TRBV6-1 and J usage is TRBJ1-1; D is ambiguous. Trimming stripped 2 bases from V and 4 bases from J, with 8 bases between. CDR3 length: 13 amino acids. Germline CDR1 reads MNHNS; CDR2 reads SASEGT. The CDR3 region has the DNA TGTGCCAGCAGTGAATCACCCCGCACTGAAGCTTTCTTT. Translating gives CASSESPRTEAFF.

This clone was counted a few times. The chain joins TRBV5-6 to TRBJ2-7, with TRBD2 as a possible D gene (6 bases). V was cut by 4 bases and J by 3 bases, with 14 bases left in between. The CDR3 runs 14 residues. The germline V gene encodes CDR1 SGHDT and CDR2 YYEEEE. The CDR3 reads CASSQGTSLYEQYF. Here the CDR3 DNA reads TGTGCCAGCAGCCAAGGGACTTCCCTCTACGAGCAGTACTTC.

The V gene is TRBV5-1, the J gene TRBJ1-1; 8 bases are a match to TRBD1. From germline, CDR1 is SGHRS and CDR2 YFSETQ. J gave up 5 bases and V 0 bases, and 6 bases lay outside the gene matches. The CDR3 extends over 15 amino acids. The CDR3 here is CASSLATGEWTEAFF. Written as DNA, the CDR3 is TGCGCCAGCAGCTTGGCGACAGGGGAGTGGACTGAAGCTTTCTTT.

The V gene is TRBV28, the J gene TRBJ2-3; 11 bases agree with TRBD2. V shed 2 bases, J shed 1 base, and the junction held 5 bases outside the gene matches. Germline V gene data show CDR1 as MDHEN and CDR2 as SYDVKM. This CDR3 spans 17 amino acids. DNA for the CDR3: TGTGCCAGCAGTTTACTTAGCGGGAGGGTTGGCACAGATACGCAGTATTTT. This encodes CASSLLSGRVGTDTQYF.

This clone was found once. The chain joins TRBV4-3 to TRBJ2-3; 7 nucleotides match TRBD2. Losses at the gene ends were 4 bases for V and 0 bases for J; bases not matched to a gene: 4. From germline, CDR1 is LGHNA and CDR2 YSLEER. The CDR3 is 15 amino acids. The CDR3, as DNA: TGCGCCAGCAGCCCCTCAGCGGGGAGCACAGATACGCAGTATTTT. This codes for CASSPSAGSTDTQYF.

DNA for the CDR3: TGTGCCAGCTCACCCTTACCGGGACAGGGGAACACTGAAGCTTTCTTT. It translates to CASSPLPGQGNTEAFF. This rearrangement joins TRBV18 to TRBJ1-1, with 9 bases aligning to TRBD1. V trimming: 3 bases; J trimming: 1 base; junction bases outside the gene matches: 6. This CDR3 has 16 residues. Per germline, CDR1 KGHSH and CDR2 LQKENI.

The V call is TRBV27, the J call TRBJ2-3; TRBD2 aligns across 9 bases. CDR3 length: 14 amino acids. Germline trimming cut 6 bases from V and 1 base from J; bases unmatched to any gene: 2. Germline V gives CDR1 MNHEY, CDR2 SMNVEV (reference sequence). CDR3 in amino acids: CASSVAGGTDTQYF. CDR3 nucleotides: TGTGCCAGCAGCGTAGCGGGGGGCACAGATACGCAGTATTTT.

The rearrangement uses TRBV19 and TRBJ1-2, with D perhaps TRBD1 (6 bases). From germline, CDR1 is LNHDA and CDR2 SQIVND (reference sequence). V gave up 8 bases and J gave up 8 bases, with 15 bases separating them. This CDR3 contains 12 residues. DNA for the CDR3: TGTGCCAGTCATAGACAGGAAGGAGGCTACACCTTC. Translated, it gives CASHRQEGGYTF.